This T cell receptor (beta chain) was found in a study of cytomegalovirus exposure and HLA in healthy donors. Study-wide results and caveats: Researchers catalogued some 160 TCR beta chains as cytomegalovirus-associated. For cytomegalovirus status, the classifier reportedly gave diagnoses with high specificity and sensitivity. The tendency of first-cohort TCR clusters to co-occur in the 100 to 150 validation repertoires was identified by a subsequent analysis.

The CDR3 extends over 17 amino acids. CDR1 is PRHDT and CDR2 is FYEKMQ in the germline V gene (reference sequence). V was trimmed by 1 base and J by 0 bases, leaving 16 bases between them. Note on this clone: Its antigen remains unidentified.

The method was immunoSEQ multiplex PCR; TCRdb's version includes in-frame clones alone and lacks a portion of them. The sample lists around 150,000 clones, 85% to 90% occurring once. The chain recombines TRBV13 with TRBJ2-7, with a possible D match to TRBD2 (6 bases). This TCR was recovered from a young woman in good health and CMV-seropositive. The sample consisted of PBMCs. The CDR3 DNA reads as TGTGCCAGCAGCTTAGACCTTGGGGGGATCAGCTCCTACGAGCAGTACTTC. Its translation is CASSLDLGGISSYEQYF.